These 27 T cell receptor beta chains originate from one sample sequenced in a study of T cell responses to AZD1222 COVID-19 vaccine. Repertoires were generated with immunoSEQ multiplex PCR, while TCRdb's copy carries only in-frame clones and drops some. In the table there are about 73,000 clones, about 91% of which are singletons. The input for sequencing was peripheral blood, taken on day 0 of AZD1222 vaccination. These TCRs come from an adult in good health.

In this sample, this clone turned up once. The rearrangement joins TRBV9 to TRBJ2-7; D is undetermined. CDR1 and CDR2 (germline): SGDLS, YYNGEE. The germline V and J ends were trimmed by 0 bases and 0 bases, with 7 bases remaining between them. This CDR3 is built from 14 residues. This chain's CDR3 is CASSVDSGSYEQYF. The CDR3 nucleotides are TGTGCCAGCAGCGTAGACTCAGGCTCCTACGAGCAGTACTTC.

This sequence joins TRBV5-6 and TRBJ2-7, with D maybe TRBD2 (5 bases). This CDR3 has 13 residues. V was clipped by 4 bases and J by 4 bases, with 12 bases between them. Germline assignment: CDR1 SGHDT and CDR2 YYEEEE. CDR3 coding DNA: TGTGCCAGCAGCCGGGGTGGAGCTTACGAGCAGTACTTC. Its protein product is CASSRGGAYEQYF.

The genes are TRBV7-3 and TRBJ2-7; 8 bases align to TRBD1. The CDR3 consists of 16 residues. Unmatched junction bases numbered 12, after V lost 5 bases and J lost 3 bases. Germline loops: CDR1 SGHTA, CDR2 FQGTGA. The CDR3 here is CASSLDGTGGFYEQYF. As DNA, the CDR3 is TGTGCCAGCAGCCTAGATGGGACAGGAGGGTTCTACGAGCAGTACTTC. Full variable domain (missing parts from reference TRBV7-3 and TRBJ2-7): GAGVSQTPSNKVTEKGKYVELRCDPISGHTALYWYRQSLGQGPEFLIYFQGTGAADDSGLPNDRFFAVRPEGSVSTLKIQRTERGDSAVYLCASSLDGTGGFYEQYFGPGTRLTVT.

The chain employs TRBV6-4 and TRBJ1-6; D is undetermined. This CDR3 spans 13 amino acids. V was clipped by 8 bases and J by 7 bases, with 12 bases between them. CDR1 and CDR2 from the germline V gene are MRHNA and SNTAGT. The CDR3: CASARERNSPLHF. The DNA for the CDR3 is TGTGCCAGCGCCCGGGAAAGGAATTCACCCCTCCACTTT.

This chain joins TRBV6-1 and TRBJ1-2; no definite D call. The V gene lost 3 bases and the J gene lost 6 bases, with 14 bases spanning the gap. Germline CDR1 and CDR2: MNHNS and SASEGT. This CDR3 has 14 residues. The CDR3 spells CASSEGPGEDGYTF. The CDR3 nucleotides read TGTGCCAGCAGTGAGGGCCCCGGGGAAGATGGCTACACCTTC.

This chain connects TRBV4-2 to TRBJ1-1; 7 nucleotides agree with TRBD1. In germline, CDR1 is LGHNA, CDR2 YNFKEQ. The CDR3 consists of 14 residues. J was trimmed by 7 bases and V by 4 bases; bases with no gene match: 9. DNA for the CDR3: TGTGCCAGCAGCCGCACAAGGACAGGAGATGAAGCTTTCTTT. This translates into CASSRTRTGDEAFF.

The sample holds a few counts of this clone. The chain uses TRBV14 and TRBJ2-1; unclear D gene. The CDR3 is made up of 18 amino acids. Germline CDR1 SGHDN, CDR2 FVKESK. V was clipped by 4 bases and J by 1 base, with 20 bases between them. The chain's CDR3 is CASSLNTMSLRSYNEQFF. CDR3 in DNA: TGTGCCAGCAGCCTTAATACTATGTCTTTGAGGTCCTACAATGAGCAGTTCTTC. The complete variable domain, with remaining parts taken from reference TRBV14 and TRBJ2-1, reads EAGVTQFPSHSVIEKGQTVTLRCDPISGHDNLYWYRRVMGKEIKFLLHFVKESKQDESGMPNNRFLAERTGGTYSTLKVQPAELEDSGVYFCASSLNTMSLRSYNEQFFGPGTRLTVL.

This clone showed up just a few times. V usage is TRBV4-3 and J usage is TRBJ1-1; no reliable D call. The germline V and J ends were trimmed by 0 bases and 1 base, with 12 bases remaining between them. The germline V gene encodes CDR1 LGHNA and CDR2 YSLEER. This CDR3 contains 16 residues. CDR3 coding DNA: TGCGCCAGCAGCCAAGACATGGGAGGTCCGAACACTGAAGCTTTCTTT. It is translated as CASSQDMGGPNTEAFF.

This clone has a single count. This CDR3 reads CATSEAGTEGTDTQYF. The CDR3 DNA follows: TGTGCCACCAGTGAAGCCGGGACAGAGGGGACAGATACGCAGTATTTT. This chain connects TRBV24-1 to TRBJ2-3; the match to TRBD1 covers 7 bases. Germline V lookup: CDR1 KGHDR, CDR2 SFDVKD. The CDR3 sequence is 16 residues long. V lost 4 bases and J lost 3; bases outside the gene matches: 9.

V gene TRBV19 combines with J gene TRBJ1-2, with D possibly being TRBD1 (6 bases). The CDR3 length is 13 residues. Germline V gene lookup returns CDR1 LNHDA and CDR2 SQIVND (reference sequence). Trimming pared 3 bases from V and 5 bases from J, leaving 10 bases between. The CDR3 DNA follows: TGTGCCAGTAGTATTCCGGACAGTTATGGCTACACCTTC. This gives the protein CASSIPDSYGYTF. Using reference TRBV19 and TRBJ1-2 for the parts outside the CDR3, the full variable domain is DGGITQSPKYLFRKEGQNVTLSCEQNLNHDAMYWYRQDPGQGLRLIYYSQIVNDFQKGDIAEGYSVSREKKESFPLTVTSAQKNPTAFYLCASSIPDSYGYTFGSGTRLTVV.

The chain employs TRBV7-9 and TRBJ2-2; possible D gene TRBD2, 6 bases. CDR3 length equals 15 residues. The V end lost 8 bases, the J end lost 4 bases, and 17 bases lay between the germline ends. CDR1 SEHNR and CDR2 FQNEAQ come from the germline V gene (reference sequence). The CDR3 reads CASLAYGSATGELFF. Written as DNA, the CDR3 is TGTGCCAGCCTGGCATACGGGAGTGCCACCGGGGAGCTGTTTTTT. The full variable domain, rest sourced from reference TRBV7-9 and TRBJ2-2, is DTGVSQNPRHKITKRGQNVTFRCDPISEHNRLYWYRQTLGQGPEFLTYFQNEAQLEKSRLLSDRFSAERPKGSFSTLEIQRTEQGDSAMYLCASLAYGSATGELFFGEGSRLTVL.

The chain recombines TRBV5-6 with TRBJ1-1; the match to TRBD1 covers 8 bases. CDR1 and CDR2 from the germline V gene are SGHDT and YYEEEE. V gave up 4 bases and J gave up 5 bases; unmatched junction bases: 7. The CDR3 covers 14 residues. The DNA for the CDR3 is TGTGCCAGCAGCGTCGGGACAGGAGGGACTGAAGCTTTCTTT. It translates to CASSVGTGGTEAFF. Complete variable domain (other parts from reference TRBV5-6 and TRBJ1-1): DAGVTQSPTHLIKTRGQQVTLRCSPKSGHDTVSWYQQALGQGPQFIFQYYEEEERQRGNFPDRFSGHQFPNYSSELNVNALLLGDSALYLCASSVGTGGTEAFFGQGTRLTVV.

This chain uses TRBV28 with TRBJ2-7, with 9 bases lining up with TRBD2. This CDR3 is built from 15 residues. Trimming removed 3 bases from V and 5 bases from J; junction bases left unmatched: 8. Germline V CDR1 and CDR2: MDHEN, SYDVKM. The DNA for the CDR3 is TGTGCCAGCAGTTTTTCGCGGGAGGGCATCAACGAGCAGTACTTC. This gives the protein CASSFSREGINEQYF.

The CDR3 DNA reads as TGTGCCAGCAGTTTCCAAAATAGAGCCTACGAGCAGTACTTC. Translating it yields CASSFQNRAYEQYF. V usage is TRBV28 and J usage is TRBJ2-7; D call uncertain. Trimming shortened V by 3 bases and J by 2 bases, and 11 bases separated the two germline ends. Germline values: CDR1 MDHEN, CDR2 SYDVKM. The CDR3 spans 14 residues.

The chain links TRBV9 to TRBJ1-1; maybe TRBD1 (6 bases). Deletions cut 2 bases from V and 1 base from J, with 12 bases between. CDR3 length equals 15 residues. Germline CDR1 is SGDLS and CDR2 is YYNGEE. CDR3 in DNA: TGTGCCAGCAGCGTTTCTGCAGGGGAGAACACTGAAGCTTTCTTT. It codes for CASSVSAGENTEAFF.

This chain uses TRBV4-1 with TRBJ1-1, with D tentatively TRBD1 (6 bases). V lost 3 bases and J lost 1, with 9 bases in between. This CDR3 region has 14 residues. In germline, CDR1 is MGHRA, CDR2 YSYEKL. The CDR3: CASSHVGQNTEAFF. The CDR3 DNA sequence: TGCGCCAGCAGCCATGTGGGACAGAACACTGAAGCTTTCTTT.

The chain joins TRBV2 to TRBJ2-1; 8 bases agree with TRBD1. The germline V gene encodes CDR1 SNHLY and CDR2 FYNNEI. This CDR3 has 15 residues. J was trimmed by 3 bases and V by 5 bases; bases with no gene match: 6. Here the CDR3 reads CASSTGTGYYNEQFF. CDR3 coding DNA: TGTGCCAGCAGTACCGGGACAGGCTACTACAATGAGCAGTTCTTC.

The chain has TRBV6-2 or TRBV6-3 and TRBJ1-6, with unresolved D. There are 14 residues in the CDR3. Per the germline V gene, CDR1 is MNHEY and CDR2 is SVGEGT. V shed 4 bases and J shed 0 bases, with 4 bases lying between them. The CDR3 sequence is CASSLYSYNSPLHF. As DNA, the CDR3 is TGTGCCAGCAGTTTGTACTCCTATAATTCACCCCTCCACTTT.

This clone was observed a few times. CDR3 loop: CASSPISTDTQYF. CDR3 DNA sequence: TGTGCCAGCTCACCAATCAGCACAGATACGCAGTATTTT. V gene TRBV18 combines with J gene TRBJ2-3; no definite D call. Trimming cost V 2 bases and J 0 bases, with 3 bases left between them. Germline loops: CDR1 KGHSH, CDR2 LQKENI. The CDR3 is made up of 13 amino acids.

CDR3 coding DNA: TGTGCCAGCAGTTTTGGGGCGGGGAGCCAGCCCCAGCATTTT. Protein sequence: CASSFGAGSQPQHF. This rearrangement joins TRBV28 to TRBJ1-5, with a weak D call TRBD1 (5 bases). V was cut by 3 bases and J by 7 bases, with 13 bases left in between. Germline V CDR1 and CDR2: MDHEN, SYDVKM. This CDR3 has 14 residues.

The CDR3 here is CASSQSAGGSVEQFF. In DNA form, the CDR3 reads TGTGCCAGCAGCCAATCCGCGGGAGGAAGCGTTGAGCAGTTCTTC. The J gene is TRBJ2-1, the V gene TRBV3-1 (or the pseudogene TRBV3-2); 8 nucleotides line up with TRBD2. Per the germline V gene, CDR1 is LGHDT and CDR2 is YNNKEL (reference sequence). J lost 9 bases, V lost 2 bases, and 9 bases had no gene match. The CDR3 has 15 amino acids.

The V gene is TRBV19, the J gene TRBJ1-5; D is undetermined. The CDR3 has 15 amino acids. V was cut by 0 bases and J by 0 bases, with 6 bases left in between. The germline V gene has CDR1 LNHDA and CDR2 SQIVND (reference sequence). The CDR3 loop is CASSIDRFSNQPQHF. Here the CDR3 DNA reads TGTGCCAGTAGTATAGATCGGTTTAGCAATCAGCCCCAGCATTTT.

The chain combines TRBV6-5 with TRBJ2-7; D is possibly TRBD2 (6 bases). V lost 6 bases to trimming and J lost 0 bases, with 15 bases between them. The CDR3 loop spans 15 amino acids. Germline CDR1 is MNHEY and CDR2 is SVGAGI. CDR3 residues: CASREGTIHSYEQYF. CDR3 bases: TGTGCCAGCAGGGAGGGTACGATTCACTCCTACGAGCAGTACTTC.

The CDR3 loop is CASSLRVAGGPTQETQYF. The DNA for the CDR3 is TGTGCCAGCAGCTTGAGGGTAGCGGGAGGCCCTACCCAAGAGACCCAGTACTTC. The chain is built from TRBV5-5 and TRBJ2-5; 10 bases match TRBD2. The CDR3 runs 18 residues. Germline loops: CDR1 SGHKS, CDR2 YYEKEE (reference sequence). Losses at the gene ends were 1 base for V and 1 base for J; bases not matched to a gene: 10.

The J gene is TRBJ1-1, the V gene TRBV7-8; 7 positions agree with TRBD1. This CDR3 region has 15 residues. V shed 3 bases, J shed 0 bases, and the junction held 4 bases outside the gene matches. Germline loops: CDR1 SGHVS, CDR2 FQNEAQ. The CDR3 spells CASSFPGGLNTEAFF. The DNA for the CDR3 is TGTGCCAGCAGCTTCCCAGGGGGTTTGAACACTGAAGCTTTCTTT.

The V gene is TRBV6-6, the J gene TRBJ2-2, with D possibly called TRBD1 or TRBD2 (6 bases each). Trimming shortened V by 1 base and J by 3 bases, and 9 bases separated the two germline ends. The CDR3 runs 15 residues. From germline, CDR1 is MNHNY and CDR2 SVGAGI (reference sequence). The CDR3 DNA sequence: TGTGCCAGCAGTTACTGGGGGGCTGACACCGGGGAGCTGTTTTTT. Its translation is CASSYWGADTGELFF.

This rearrangement joins TRBV3-1 (or the pseudogene TRBV3-2) to TRBJ2-6; D unresolved. This CDR3 is built from 13 residues. Trimming removed 8 bases at V and 1 base at J, with 6 bases between. CDR1 is LGHDT and CDR2 is YNNKEL in the germline V gene (reference sequence). CDR3 protein: CASWASGANVLTF. CDR3 DNA sequence: TGTGCCAGCTGGGCATCTGGGGCCAACGTCCTGACTTTC.